Listed here are 17 T cell receptor beta chains from one sample, sequenced in a study of T cells after yellow fever vaccination. TCRdb re-called the 5' RACE reads through MiXCR, storing one row per CDR3 protein. The repertoire holds around 260,000 distinct CDR3 sequences, with around 4.9% as singletons. The sample here was CD4+ T cells sorted from PBMCs, taken on the day of the yellow fever booster vaccination. The receptors shown here come from a young man who received the YFV17D yellow fever vaccine.

The V gene is TRBV12-3 or TRBV12-4, the J gene TRBJ1-2; no reliable D call. This CDR3 is built from 17 residues. V was cut by 6 bases and J by 7 bases, with 27 bases left in between. The CDR3 region has the DNA TGTGCCAGCAGGTTTAAGGGAAACTTGGGTTTTGTCGGTGGCTACACCTTC. Encoded protein: CASRFKGNLGFVGGYTF.

This clonotype came up many times. V gene TRBV5-1 combines with J gene TRBJ1-2; D gene unclear. Germline CDR1 and CDR2: SGHRS and YFSETQ. The CDR3 is 13 residues long. V lost 0 bases and J lost 4, with 7 bases in between. The CDR3 DNA follows: TGCGCCAGCAGCTTGGAGGCAGGCTATGGCTACACCTTC. The encoded protein is CASSLEAGYGYTF.

The genes are TRBV5-1 and TRBJ2-3; no reliable D call. This CDR3 has 16 residues. Trimming pared 0 bases from V and 0 bases from J, leaving 11 bases between. Germline-derived CDR1 and CDR2 are SGHRS and YFSETQ. CDR3 sequence: CASSLDAPPSTDTQYF. The DNA for the CDR3 is TGCGCCAGCAGCTTGGACGCGCCCCCAAGCACAGATACGCAGTATTTT.

This clonotype occurred many times. The rearrangement joins TRBV20-1 to TRBJ2-2, with TRBD2 as a possible D gene (6 bases). Trimming removed 0 bases from V and 2 bases from J, with 10 bases in between. In germline, CDR1 is DFQATT, CDR2 SNEGSKA (reference sequence). This CDR3 spans 15 amino acids. The chain's CDR3 is CSARDRRVNTGELFF. The CDR3 coding sequence is TGCAGTGCTAGAGACCGGAGGGTTAACACCGGGGAGCTGTTTTTT.

This clonotype was detected ten times or more. The chain joins TRBV10-3 to TRBJ1-6; D not resolved. Germline values: CDR1 ENHRY, CDR2 SYGVKD. The CDR3 is 15 amino acids. Trimming pared 6 bases from V and 5 bases from J, leaving 14 bases between. CDR3 loop: CAISSMGTNNSPLHF. For the CDR3, the DNA is TGTGCCATCAGCTCTATGGGCACTAATAATTCACCCCTCCACTTT.

This clonotype was observed a handful of times. The chain has TRBV9 and TRBJ2-1; D is uncertain. CDR1 is SGDLS and CDR2 is YYNGEE in the germline V gene. V was cut by 1 base and J by 7 bases, with 6 bases left in between. The CDR3 has 12 amino acids. The CDR3 spells CASSVLGNEQFF. The CDR3 nucleotides are TGTGCCAGCAGCGTACTTGGGAATGAGCAGTTCTTC.

This clonotype was detected only a few times. The rearrangement joins TRBV11-2 to TRBJ1-2, with D maybe TRBD1 (5 bases). This CDR3 is built from 13 residues. Per germline, CDR1 SGHAT and CDR2 FQNNGV. The ends were cut back, 1 base at V and 7 bases at J, with 10 bases in the middle. The CDR3 loop is CASSLARDTGYTF. The CDR3 nucleotides are TGTGCCAGCAGCTTAGCCAGGGATACTGGCTACACCTTC.

This clonotype was observed at least ten times. V gene TRBV20-1 combines with J gene TRBJ1-2; 11 bases line up with TRBD1. The germline V gene encodes CDR1 DFQATT and CDR2 SNEGSKA (reference sequence). V lost 6 bases to trimming and J lost 4 bases; unmatched junction nucleotides: 10. The CDR3 totals 15 residues. The DNA of the CDR3 is TGCAGTGCAACAACCGGGACAGGGGGTCGCTATGGCTACACCTTC. Translation: CSATTGTGGRYGYTF.

The rearrangement joins TRBV15 to TRBJ2-5; D not certain. The CDR3 extends over 15 amino acids. Looked up from germline, CDR1 is LNHNV and CDR2 is YYDKDF (reference sequence). With 1 base removed from V and 2 bases from J, the gap between germline ends came to 11 bases. The CDR3 loop reads CATSRGLRLQETQYF. The CDR3 DNA reads TGTGCCACCAGCAGAGGATTAAGGTTACAAGAGACCCAGTACTTC.

CDR3 bases: TGTGCCAGCAGCTTATTCGGGGCGGGGGAGAGCACAGATACGCAGTATTTT. This sequence encodes CASSLFGAGESTDTQYF. This chain joins TRBV7-9 and TRBJ2-3; the match to TRBD2 covers 7 bases. The germline V gene has CDR1 SEHNR and CDR2 FQNEAQ (reference sequence). This CDR3 spans 17 amino acids. With 2 bases clipped from V and 0 bases from J, the junction kept 8 bases outside the gene matches. Together with reference TRBV7-9 and TRBJ2-3, the CDR3 gives the full variable domain: DTGVSQNPRHKITKRGQNVTFRCDPISEHNRLYWYRQTLGQGPEFLTYFQNEAQLEKSRLLSDRFSAERPKGSFSTLEIQRTEQGDSAMYLCASSLFGAGESTDTQYFGPGTRLTVL.

To note about this clonotype: Here the CDR3 omits its conserved ending phenylalanine or tryptophan, so a read error is the likely source. The rearrangement joins TRBV7-8 to TRBJ1-2; D unclear. The CDR3 has 14 amino acids. Trimming took off 0 bases at V and 8 bases at J, with 13 bases between the two ends. Germline CDR1 is SGHVS and CDR2 is FQNEAQ. The CDR3 is CASSLALTLSGYTI. The CDR3 nucleotides are TGTGCCAGCAGCTTAGCGCTCACCCTGAGCGGCTACACCATC.

This clonotype was found many times. The rearrangement links TRBV4-3 to TRBJ2-1; D call uncertain. CDR1 and CDR2 (germline): LGHNA, YSLEER. V was pared by 0 bases and J by 10 bases, with 4 bases between. The CDR3 sequence is 11 residues long. DNA of the CDR3: TGCGCCAGCAGCCAAGAGGGGGAGCAGTTCTTC. As protein: CASSQEGEQFF.

This clonotype was picked up many times. V gene TRBV5-6 combines with J gene TRBJ2-7, with 7 bases matching TRBD2. The germline V gene has CDR1 SGHDT and CDR2 YYEEEE. J was trimmed by 3 bases and V by 0 bases; bases with no gene match: 6. The CDR3 extends over 15 amino acids. The CDR3 loop is CASSLAGWTSYEQYV. In nucleotides, the CDR3 is TGTGCCAGCAGCTTGGCGGGTTGGACTAGCTACGAGCAGTACGTC.

This clonotype was counted at least ten times. The chain joins TRBV4-3 to TRBJ1-4, with 9 bases matching TRBD1. Trimming cost V 4 bases and J 12 bases; bases outside gene matches: 6. The CDR3 is 13 residues long. Germline values: CDR1 LGHNA, CDR2 YSLEER. In DNA form, the CDR3 reads TGCGCCAGCAGCCGACGGGACAGGGCGGAACTGTTTTTT. Its protein product is CASSRRDRAELFF.

The chain employs TRBV7-2 and TRBJ2-5; D is unclear. CDR3 length: 14 residues. Germline V lookup: CDR1 SGHTA, CDR2 FQGNSA. V lost 2 bases and J lost 5, with 12 bases in between. Here the CDR3 reads CASSLNWGYETQYF. DNA of the CDR3: TGTGCCAGCAGCTTAAATTGGGGTTACGAGACCCAGTACTTC.

This clonotype was seen more than once but under ten times. The gene calls are TRBV10-3 and TRBJ2-3; 9 positions agree with TRBD2. Germline V lookup: CDR1 ENHRY, CDR2 SYGVKD. V shed 4 bases and J 1 base; nucleotides not matched to a gene: 6. CDR3 length: 16 residues. CDR3 region: CAISGRQRGGTDTQYF. CDR3 coding DNA: TGTGCCATCAGTGGTCGCCAGCGGGGGGGCACAGATACGCAGTATTTT.

The rearrangement uses TRBV5-6 and TRBJ2-3; D is ambiguous. Germline CDR1 reads SGHDT; CDR2 reads YYEEEE. The V and J ends lost 4 bases and 0 bases respectively, with 6 bases between them. This CDR3 has 13 amino acids. This chain's CDR3 is CASSARSTDTQYF. In DNA, the CDR3 is TGTGCCAGCAGCGCTCGGAGCACAGATACGCAGTATTTT.